A single sample gave rise to the 27 T cell receptor beta chains below, sequenced in a study of breast tumors, draining lymph nodes, adjacent tissues. Breast cancer patients provided tissue from their axillary draining lymph nodes. TCRdb recomputed calls from the multiplex PCR reads with MiXCR, one row per CDR3 protein. The sample has approximately 180,000 distinct CDR3 sequences; around 33% are singletons. Sequencing input: axillary lymph node tissue. The receptors originated from a female donor with breast cancer. Some clones in this sample may be carry-over from other donors' samples.

The chain uses TRBV14 and TRBJ1-3; D not resolved. Germline CDR1 SGHDN, CDR2 FVKESK. Trimming cost V 1 base and J 4 bases, with 5 bases left between them. There are 13 residues in the CDR3. The DNA for the CDR3 is TGTGCCAGCAGCCAAGTGGAAGGAAACACCATATATTTT. Its translation is CASSQVEGNTIYF.

This clonotype has a handful of counts. The chain recombines TRBV7-3 with TRBJ1-1; weak D call: TRBD1 (5 bases). Germline V gene data show CDR1 as SGHTA and CDR2 as FQGTGA. Trimming removed 5 bases from V and 2 bases from J, with 12 bases in between. This CDR3 region has 14 residues. CDR3 residues: CASSRDSSNTEAFF. As DNA, the CDR3 is TGTGCCAGCAGCCGAGACAGCAGTAACACTGAAGCTTTCTTT.

This clonotype showed up just a few times. The chain joins TRBV6-4 to TRBJ2-4; maybe TRBD2 (5 bases). This CDR3 contains 15 residues. Trimming took 5 bases from V and 8 from J, leaving 19 bases between them. CDR1 and CDR2 (germline): MRHNA, SNTAGT. The CDR3 protein is CASSTRSRVGYIQYF. The CDR3 nucleotides read TGTGCCAGCAGTACCCGGTCGAGGGTGGGATACATTCAGTACTTC.

This clonotype was counted ten times or more. This chain uses TRBV5-1 with TRBJ2-7; TRBD2 agrees at 7 bases. Germline CDR1 and CDR2: SGHRS and YFSETQ. After removal of 0 bases from V and 3 bases from J, the junction contained 6 bases not matched to a gene. The CDR3 has 15 amino acids. The CDR3, as DNA: TGCGCCAGCAGCTTGGCCATGACTAGCAGCTACGAGCAGTACTTC. This sequence encodes CASSLAMTSSYEQYF.

To note about this clonotype: An end of the junction does not agree with germline; a read error may underlie this. The V gene is TRBV9, the J gene TRBJ1-4, with no clear D. CDR1 and CDR2 (germline): SGDLS, YYNGEE. The CDR3 is made up of 15 amino acids. CDR3 nucleotide sequence: TGTGCCGGCAGCCCATTGGACTTGCCCAGGGAAAAACTGTTTTTT. Protein: CAGSPLDLPREKLFF.

A word on this clonotype: At one of its ends the junction is not consistent with the germline gene, which may arise from a read error. The chain recombines TRBV2 with TRBJ2-5, with 10 bases identical to TRBD1. Germline loops: CDR1 SNHLY, CDR2 FYNNEI. The CDR3 contains 14 residues. CDR3 DNA: TGTGCCCGCGAAGGACAGGGGGGGGAGAGAGCCCAAGACTTC. This gives the protein CAREGQGGERAQDF.

The chain joins TRBV27 to TRBJ2-1; possible D gene TRBD2, 5 bases. V lost 8 bases, J lost 0 bases, and 11 bases lay in between. This CDR3 region has 14 residues. CDR1 is MNHEY and CDR2 is SMNVEV in the germline V gene (reference sequence). The CDR3 here is CASGPRGSYNEQFF. The CDR3 nucleotides read TGTGCCAGCGGACCTCGGGGCTCCTACAATGAGCAGTTCTTC.

Concerning this clonotype itself: One base away lies a much larger clone, so this may be a sequencing read error. This chain uses TRBV6-2 or TRBV6-3 with TRBJ1-6; tentatively, D is TRBD1 (6 bases). Germline CDR1 reads MNHEY; CDR2 reads SVGEGT. The CDR3 runs to 14 residues. CDR3 loop: CASSYQGPSAPPHF. CDR3 coding DNA: TGTGCCAGCAGTTACCAGGGGCCCTCGGCACCCCCCCACTTT.

This clonotype was seen repeatedly, ten times or more. The V and J genes are TRBV5-1 and TRBJ1-6; D may be TRBD1 (6 bases). The V gene lost 0 bases and the J gene lost 12 bases, with 19 bases spanning the gap. This CDR3 has 16 residues. Looked up from germline, CDR1 is SGHRS and CDR2 is YFSETQ. The CDR3 DNA is TGCGCCAGCAGCTTGGCCGAGGGGGTACGCGTCAGACCCCTCCACTTT. Translating it yields CASSLAEGVRVRPLHF. The whole variable domain, filled in from reference TRBV5-1 and TRBJ1-6, reads KAGVTQTPRYLIKTRGQQVTLSCSPISGHRSVSWYQQTPGQGLQFLFEYFSETQRNKGNFPGRFSGRQFSNSRSEMNVSTLELGDSALYLCASSLAEGVRVRPLHFGNGTRLTVT.

This clonotype has a count of ten or more. J is TRBJ1-3 and V is TRBV4-1, with 8 bases fitting TRBD1. Germline CDR1 reads MGHRA; CDR2 reads YSYEKL. The CDR3 totals 17 residues. V gave up 1 base and J gave up 2 bases; unmatched junction bases: 7. CDR3 sequence: CASSQARQGAAGNTIYF. CDR3 DNA sequence: TGCGCCAGCAGCCAAGCTCGTCAGGGGGCTGCTGGAAACACCATATATTTT.

This clonotype was observed many times. This chain uses TRBV6-5 with TRBJ2-1, with 9 bases aligning to TRBD1. The CDR3 is 12 residues long. V dropped 6 bases and J dropped 16; count of bases not matched to a gene: 10. Per germline, CDR1 MNHEY and CDR2 SVGAGI. The CDR3 DNA reads as TGTGCCAGCAGGCCACAGGGGGCAAAGGAATTCTTC. Translating gives CASRPQGAKEFF.

The chain combines TRBV12-3 or TRBV12-4 with TRBJ1-5; no reliable D call. V was clipped by 5 bases and J by 11 bases, with 16 bases between them. The CDR3 loop spans 13 amino acids. CDR3 loop: CASSLGLQETQHF. In DNA form, the CDR3 reads TGTGCCAGCAGTCTCGGACTGCAAGAGACCCAGCATTTT.

This clonotype has ten or more counts. The CDR3 is CASSLVKSSGANVLTF. Here the CDR3 DNA reads TGTGCCAGCAGTTTAGTTAAAAGCTCTGGGGCCAACGTCCTGACTTTC. This chain uses TRBV27 with TRBJ2-6; D is ambiguous. The germline V and J ends were trimmed by 2 bases and 0 bases, with 8 bases remaining between them. The CDR3 totals 16 residues. Germline CDR1 reads MNHEY; CDR2 reads SMNVEV (reference sequence).

This clonotype was detected many times. This chain links TRBV20-1 with TRBJ2-3; no definite D call. Germline loops: CDR1 DFQATT, CDR2 SNEGSKA (reference sequence). The CDR3 contains 14 residues. Deletions cut 1 base from V and 2 bases from J, with 10 bases between. DNA for the CDR3: TGCAGTGCTAGAGGCGGAGCGATCACAGATACGCAGTATTTT. It specifies CSARGGAITDTQYF.

The chain carries TRBV20-1 and TRBJ2-5, with 7 bases lining up with TRBD2. V shed 5 bases, J shed 5 bases, and the junction held 14 bases outside the gene matches. The CDR3 spans 15 residues. The germline gives CDR1 DFQATT, CDR2 SNEGSKA (reference sequence). The CDR3: CSAPTSGRAHETQYF. CDR3 bases: TGCAGTGCTCCCACTAGTGGGAGGGCCCACGAGACCCAGTACTTC.

This clonotype was counted at least ten times. This chain links TRBV20-1 with TRBJ2-5; D gene ambiguous. Trimming took 1 base from V and 1 from J, leaving 7 bases between them. This CDR3 is built from 13 residues. Per the germline V gene, CDR1 is DFQATT and CDR2 is SNEGSKA (reference sequence). This chain's CDR3 is CSARGQFQETQYF. CDR3 nucleotides: TGCAGTGCTAGAGGCCAGTTCCAAGAGACCCAGTACTTC.

This clonotype was observed at least ten times. The J gene is TRBJ2-3, the V gene TRBV12-3 or TRBV12-4; D gene ambiguous. The CDR3 consists of 16 residues. Trimming left V 1 base short and J 1 base short, with 12 bases between. The DNA of the CDR3 is TGTGCCAGCAGTTTAGATATCGGTGAGGGCACAGATACGCAGTATTTT. This sequence encodes CASSLDIGEGTDTQYF.

This clonotype was seen repeatedly, ten times or more. One base away lies a much larger clone, so this may be a sequencing read error. This rearrangement joins TRBV7-2 to TRBJ2-3; TRBD2 is a possible D gene (6 bases). CDR1 and CDR2 from the germline V gene are SGHTA and FQGNSA. The CDR3 totals 17 residues. The CDR3 region is CASSLGARGRFTDPQYF. CDR3 coding DNA: TGTGCCAGCAGCTTAGGGGCGCGGGGCCGGTTCACAGATCCGCAGTATTTT.

J is TRBJ2-2 and V is TRBV29-1; TRBD2 is a possible D gene (7 bases). Germline V CDR1 and CDR2: SQVTM, ANQGSEA. CDR3 size: 16 residues. Trimming left V 7 bases short and J 2 bases short, with 20 bases between. The CDR3 region is CSARSGGHLNTGELFF. CDR3 in DNA: TGCAGCGCTCGGTCGGGGGGCCATCTTAACACCGGGGAGCTGTTTTTT.

This clonotype was seen many times. The CDR3 DNA follows: TGTGCCAGCAGCTTATTGACAGGGAGCACAGATACGCAGTATTTT. Encoded protein: CASSLLTGSTDTQYF. The V call is TRBV11-1, the J call TRBJ2-3; TRBD1 matches 7 bases. V shed 2 bases, J shed 0 bases, and the junction held 2 bases outside the gene matches. CDR3 length equals 15 residues. Germline V gene data show CDR1 as SGHAT and CDR2 as FQDESV (reference sequence).

As concerns this clonotype: At one end the junction does not follow the germline gene, possibly because of a read error. Here the CDR3 DNA reads TGCGCCAGCGGGGGACAGGGATCCTACAACGAGCAGTTCTTC. This gives the protein CASGGQGSYNEQFF. The J gene is TRBJ2-1, the V gene TRBV5-1; 9 bases are a match to TRBD1. Looked up from germline, CDR1 is SGHRS and CDR2 is YFSETQ. This CDR3 region has 14 residues. Complete variable domain (other parts from reference TRBV5-1 and TRBJ2-1): KAGVTQTPRYLIKTRGQQVTLSCSPISGHRSVSWYQQTPGQGLQFLFEYFSETQRNKGNFPGRFSGRQFSNSRSEMNVSTLELGDSALYLCASGGQGSYNEQFFGPGTRLTVL.

This clonotype has just one count. The rearrangement joins TRBV15 to TRBJ1-4; 7 bases map to TRBD1. After removal of 1 base from V and 7 bases from J, the junction contained 9 bases not matched to a gene. This CDR3 comprises 16 residues. Per the germline V gene, CDR1 is LNHNV and CDR2 is YYDKDF (reference sequence). The CDR3: CATSRGSGTAGEKLFF. The CDR3 DNA sequence: TGTGCCACCAGCAGAGGCTCCGGGACAGCAGGTGAAAAACTGTTTTTT. The full variable domain, in which reference TRBV15 and TRBJ1-4 provide the parts outside the CDR3, is DAMVIQNPRYQVTQFGKPVTLSCSQTLNHNVMYWYQQKSSQAPKLLFHYYDKDFNNEADTPDNFQSRRPNTSFCFLDIRSPGLGDTAMYLCATSRGSGTAGEKLFFGSGTQLSVL.

This clonotype has more than one count but fewer than ten. A much larger clonotype is one base distant, so this may be a read error. The CDR3 loop reads CASSFMGEITDTQYF. For the CDR3, the DNA is TGTGCCAGCAGTTTCATGGGGGAGATCACAGATACGCAGTATTTT. J is TRBJ2-3 and V is TRBV12-3 or TRBV12-4, with D perhaps assigned TRBD1 or TRBD2 (5 bases each). The CDR3 length is 15 residues. V was clipped by 3 bases and J by 2 bases, with 12 bases between them.

This sequence joins TRBV7-2 and TRBJ2-3; 13 nucleotides match TRBD2. J lost 3 bases, V lost 0 bases, and 6 bases had no gene match. The CDR3 sequence is 18 residues long. Germline assignment: CDR1 SGHTA and CDR2 FQGNSA. The CDR3 sequence: CASSLAGLAGRRTDTQYF. CDR3 sequence (DNA): TGTGCCAGCAGCTTAGCGGGACTAGCGGGGAGGAGGACAGATACGCAGTATTTT.

As concerns this clonotype: A read error may explain this, as a much larger clone is one base away. This CDR3 fails to terminate in the conserved phenylalanine or tryptophan, so it likely reflects a read error. Because the CDR3's place on the DNA is in doubt, the DNA is left out and the CDR3 is given as listed by TCRdb. CDR3 sequence reads: CASSLTRVNTGELLL. The V and J genes are TRBV7-2 and TRBJ2-2; no check of the table's D call, TRBD1, against the DNA was made. Ends included, the CDR3 has 15 residues. Germline lookup yields CDR1 SGHTA and CDR2 FQGNSA.

CDR3 sequence: CASNGLAGGLAQETQYF. In DNA form, the CDR3 reads TGTGCCAGCAATGGACTAGCGGGGGGTTTGGCCCAAGAGACCCAGTACTTC. This chain connects TRBV6-1 to TRBJ2-5; 14 positions match TRBD2. Germline trimming cut 7 bases from V and 1 base from J; bases unmatched to any gene: 8. The length of the CDR3 is 17 residues. Germline V gene data show CDR1 as MNHNS and CDR2 as SASEGT.

This clonotype was detected ten times or more. The chain employs TRBV12-3 or TRBV12-4 and TRBJ1-5, with D uncertain. The CDR3 contains 14 residues. V dropped 5 bases and J dropped 4 bases, with 12 bases sitting between them. CDR3 DNA sequence: TGTGCCAGCAGTCGCCGGGGTAATAATCAGCCCCAGCATTTT. Translating gives CASSRRGNNQPQHF.